This TCR beta chain comes out of a study of CD8+CD57+ T cells in acquired aplastic anemia (dated by TCRdb to about 2018). Regarding the study in general: A mean of approximately 2.9 ug of DNA, ranging from about 0.2 to 27.4 ug, was extracted from sorted CD4+ and CD8+ cells. For healthy donor samples, the average read count was about 10.8 million for CD4+ cells and approximately 11 million for CD8+ cells. Study-level results and caveats: Patients and healthy controls showed no significant difference in CD8+ Simpson's diversity (P=0.060). Fewer than 35 CD8+ CDR3 sequences were found to be shared between patients and controls, but these sequences appeared to be highly expressed in patients and within the immunodominant clones of the patients.

In the study, sorted CD4+ and CD8+ blood T cells from patients with severe aplastic anemia and from healthy subjects underwent deep sequencing of TCR repertoires. Ficoll-Paque density gradient centrifugation was used to isolate peripheral blood mononuclear cells. Before DNA extraction, CD4+ and CD8+ T cells were sorted with FACS or magnetic beads. TCR beta VDJ combination and CDR3 sequence profiling used genomic DNA as the template. An Illumina HiSeq 2000 was the platform used for TCR repertoire sequencing. The authors' pipeline ran thus. TRBV/TRBJ rearrangement plots, CDR3 size and DJ length profiles, and Simpson's diversity index were used to evaluate the repertoires. The immunodominant clone was defined as the most abundant DNA sequence in deep sequencing data. CDR3 amino acid sequences were screened for sharing across subjects and were compared with published repertoires and the VDJdb database. The public reads were quality trimmed at Q25 with fastp and then assembled into clones with MiXCR by TCRdb, keeping productive beta chains. Rows merge per CDR3 protein into single entries with the most common DNA and genes. The V and J calls come from TCRdb's annotation, not from the publication. This sample holds about 210,000 distinct CDR3 sequences; roughly 55% were observed only once. About 29% of the sample lies in the top ten.

The CDR3 contains 15 residues, cysteine and phenylalanine counted. The kept DNA is CDR3 alone, 45 bases in frame from the first base. The germline V end is reduced by 6 bases and the J end by 6 bases; junction bases left unmatched: 4. Per the germline V gene (reference sequence), SEHNR is the CDR1 and FQNEAQ is the CDR2. As regards this clonotype: Which antigen it targets is not known. No per-base quality is available; no much larger clone lies one base away.

This receptor was obtained from a human donor in good health. The chain uses TRBV7-9 and TRBJ2-1, and 14 junctional nucleotides match TRBD2. Source material: sorted CD4+, CD8+, or CD8+CD57+ T cells (not recorded which) from PBMCs. The CDR3 protein: CASRRGLAGGNEQFF. The DNA sequence is TGTGCCAGCAGAAGAGGACTAGCGGGGGGCAATGAGCAGTTCTTC.